This T cell receptor beta chain comes out of a study of cytomegalovirus exposure and HLA in healthy donors. CDR3 size: 14 residues. From germline, CDR1 is SSHAT and CDR2 FNYEAQ (reference sequence). V shed 6 bases and J 5 bases; nucleotides not matched to a gene: 6. This clone was picked up one time. Its antigen is not known. The PCR ran on 60 Vbeta and 13 Jbeta primers. Method: immunoSEQ multiplex PCR; TCRdb's copy keeps in-frame clones and lacks some. The sample includes over 85,000 clones, 73% of them seen just once. General observations from the study: The authors assumed roughly uniform sequencing depth across donors for presence/absence analyses. In a later analysis, across HLA loci, associated TCR counts were highest for DRB1, lowest for HLA-C. Analysis performed later found under 20,000 TCR beta sequences associated with HLA alleles at 0.05 false discovery rate. The majority of TCR sequences were rare, yet some public TCRs appeared in many donors.

The V gene is TRBV7-7, the J gene TRBJ2-2; 7 bases fit TRBD1. This TCR came from a man aged 35 to 55 in good health and CMV-seronegative. Sequencing was done on a sample of PBMCs. CDR3 DNA: TGTGCCAGCAGTCCCAACAGGGGAACCGGGGAGCTGTTTTTT. Translation: CASSPNRGTGELFF.